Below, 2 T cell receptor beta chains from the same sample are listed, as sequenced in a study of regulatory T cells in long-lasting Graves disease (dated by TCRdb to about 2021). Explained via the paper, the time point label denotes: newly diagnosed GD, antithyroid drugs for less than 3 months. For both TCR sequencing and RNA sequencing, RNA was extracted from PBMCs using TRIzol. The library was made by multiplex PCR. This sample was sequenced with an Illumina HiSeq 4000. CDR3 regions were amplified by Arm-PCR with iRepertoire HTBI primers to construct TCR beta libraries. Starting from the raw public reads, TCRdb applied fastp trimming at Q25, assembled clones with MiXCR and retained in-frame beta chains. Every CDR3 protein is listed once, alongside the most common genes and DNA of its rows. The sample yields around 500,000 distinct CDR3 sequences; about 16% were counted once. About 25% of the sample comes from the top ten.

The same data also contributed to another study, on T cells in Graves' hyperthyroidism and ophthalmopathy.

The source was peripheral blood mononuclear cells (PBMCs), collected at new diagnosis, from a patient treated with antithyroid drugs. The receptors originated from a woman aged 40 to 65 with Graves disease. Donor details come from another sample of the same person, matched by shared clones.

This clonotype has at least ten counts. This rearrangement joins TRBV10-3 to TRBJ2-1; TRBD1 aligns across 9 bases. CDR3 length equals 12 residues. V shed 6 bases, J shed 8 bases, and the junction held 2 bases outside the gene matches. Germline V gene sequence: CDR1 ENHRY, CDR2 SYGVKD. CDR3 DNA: TGTGCCATCAGGGACAGGGGTGATGAGCAGTTCTTC. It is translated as CAIRDRGDEQFF.

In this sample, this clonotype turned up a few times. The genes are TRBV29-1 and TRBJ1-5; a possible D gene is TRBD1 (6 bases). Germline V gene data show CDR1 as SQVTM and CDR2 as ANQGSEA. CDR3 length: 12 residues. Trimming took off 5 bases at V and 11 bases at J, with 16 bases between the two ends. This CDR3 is CSVRGLEGAQHF. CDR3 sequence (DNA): TGCAGCGTTCGGGGCTTGGAGGGGGCCCAGCATTTT.